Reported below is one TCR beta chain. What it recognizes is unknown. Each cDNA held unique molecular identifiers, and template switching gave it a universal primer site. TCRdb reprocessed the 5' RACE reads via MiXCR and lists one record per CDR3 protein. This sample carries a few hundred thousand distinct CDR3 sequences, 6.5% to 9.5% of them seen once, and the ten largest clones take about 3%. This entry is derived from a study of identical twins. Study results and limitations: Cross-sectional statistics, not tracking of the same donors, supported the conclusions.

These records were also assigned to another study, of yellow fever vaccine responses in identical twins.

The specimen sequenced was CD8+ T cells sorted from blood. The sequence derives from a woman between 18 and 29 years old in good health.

The CDR3: CASSFAGGQETQYF. CDR3 nucleotides: TGTGCCAGCAGTTTTGCGGGGGGCCAAGAGACCCAGTACTTC. The V call is TRBV12-3 or TRBV12-4, the J call TRBJ2-5; 8 positions match TRBD2. V trimming: 3 bases; J trimming: 1 base; junction bases outside the gene matches: 1. This CDR3 has 14 residues.